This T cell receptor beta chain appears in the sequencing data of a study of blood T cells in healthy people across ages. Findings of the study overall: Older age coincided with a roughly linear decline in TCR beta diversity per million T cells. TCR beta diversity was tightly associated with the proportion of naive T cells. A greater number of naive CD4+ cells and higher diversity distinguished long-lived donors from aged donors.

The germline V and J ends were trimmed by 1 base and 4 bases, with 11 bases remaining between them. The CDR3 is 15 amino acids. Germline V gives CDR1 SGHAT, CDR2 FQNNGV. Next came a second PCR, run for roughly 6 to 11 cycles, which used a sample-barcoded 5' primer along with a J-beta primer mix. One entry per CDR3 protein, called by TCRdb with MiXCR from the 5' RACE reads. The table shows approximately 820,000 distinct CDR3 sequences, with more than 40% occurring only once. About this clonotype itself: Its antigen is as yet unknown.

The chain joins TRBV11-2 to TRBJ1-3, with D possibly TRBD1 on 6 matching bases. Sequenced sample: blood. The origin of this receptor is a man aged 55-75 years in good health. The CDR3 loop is CASSLGGTRGNTIYF. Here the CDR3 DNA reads TGTGCCAGCAGCTTAGGGGGGACACGCGGAAACACCATATATTTT.